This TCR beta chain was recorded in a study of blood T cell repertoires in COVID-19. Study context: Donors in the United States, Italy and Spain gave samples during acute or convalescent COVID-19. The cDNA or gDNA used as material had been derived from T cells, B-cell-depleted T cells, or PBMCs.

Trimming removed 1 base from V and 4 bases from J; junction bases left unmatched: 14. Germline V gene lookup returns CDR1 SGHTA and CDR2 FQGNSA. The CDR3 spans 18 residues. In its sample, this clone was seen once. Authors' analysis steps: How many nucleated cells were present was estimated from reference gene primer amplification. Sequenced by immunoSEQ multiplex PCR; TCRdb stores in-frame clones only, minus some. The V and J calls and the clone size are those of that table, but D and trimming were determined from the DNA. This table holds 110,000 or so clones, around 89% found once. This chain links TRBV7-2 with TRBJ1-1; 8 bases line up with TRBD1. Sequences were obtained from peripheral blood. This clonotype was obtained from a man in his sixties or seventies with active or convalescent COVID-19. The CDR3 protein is CASSLGVTGVGDSTEAFF. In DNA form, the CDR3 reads TGTGCCAGCAGCTTAGGGGTGACAGGGGTAGGGGATAGCACTGAAGCTTTCTTT. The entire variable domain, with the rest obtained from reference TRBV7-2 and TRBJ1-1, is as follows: GAGVSQSPSNKVTEKGKDVELRCDPISGHTALYWYRQSLGQGLEFLIYFQGNSAPDKSGLPSDRFSAERTGGSVSTLTIQRTQQEDSAVYLCASSLGVTGVGDSTEAFFGQGTRLTVV.